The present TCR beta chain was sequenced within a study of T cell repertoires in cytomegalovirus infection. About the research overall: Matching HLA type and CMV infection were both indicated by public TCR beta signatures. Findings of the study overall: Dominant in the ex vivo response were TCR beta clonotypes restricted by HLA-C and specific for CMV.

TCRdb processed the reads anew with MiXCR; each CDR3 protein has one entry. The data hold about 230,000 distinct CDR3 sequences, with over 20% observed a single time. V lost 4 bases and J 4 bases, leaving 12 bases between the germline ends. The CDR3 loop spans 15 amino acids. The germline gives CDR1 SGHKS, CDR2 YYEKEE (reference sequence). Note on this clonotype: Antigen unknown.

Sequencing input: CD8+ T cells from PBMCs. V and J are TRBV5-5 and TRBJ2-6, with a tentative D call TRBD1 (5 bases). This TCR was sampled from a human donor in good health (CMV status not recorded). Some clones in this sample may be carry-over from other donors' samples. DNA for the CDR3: TGTGCCAGCAGCGGGGCGGCTACCGGGGCCAACGTCCTGACTTTC. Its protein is CASSGAATGANVLTF. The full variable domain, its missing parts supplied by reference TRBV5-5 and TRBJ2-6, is DAGVTQSPTHLIKTRGQQVTLRCSPISGHKSVSWYQQVLGQGPQFIFQYYEKEERGRGNFPDRFSARQFPNYSSELNVNALLLGDSALYLCASSGAATGANVLTFGAGSRLTVL.